The rows below give T cell receptor beta chains drawn from one sample of a study of OX40 agonist ivuxolimab in advanced cancers. Data came from immunoSEQ multiplex PCR; TCRdb stores just in-frame clones and leaves some out. The sample lists fewer than 60,000 clones; 88% were seen once. Source: CD4+ or CD8+ T cells sorted from blood, taken in a trial of the OX40 agonist ivuxolimab. The source is an adult with an advanced solid tumor such as melanoma, head and neck, liver or kidney cancer. CDR3s include the opening cysteine and the closing phenylalanine or tryptophan. The D gene is left open where the match is weak. Clone sizes are given selectively: once, few, many, or a class where the clone is expanded.

>-|TRBJ2-3|TRBV9|-
CASSALSDTQYF
TGTGCCAGCAGCGCCCTATCAGATACGCAGTATTTT
>-|TRBJ2-7|TRBV6-4|-
CASSDGGLYEQYF
TGTGCCAGCAGTGACGGGGGGCTCTACGAGCAGTACTTC
>-|TRBJ2-1|TRBV30|-
CAWSVPGASSYNEQFF
TGTGCCTGGAGTGTACCGGGGGCTAGCAGCTACAATGAGCAGTTCTTC
>-|TRBJ2-3|TRBV29-1|-
CSHGEGLGTDTQYF
TGCAGCCACGGAGAGGGGCTGGGCACAGATACGCAGTATTTT
>-|TRBJ1-3|TRBV13|-
CASSLVGGAPGNTIYF
TGTGCCAGCAGCTTAGTTGGGGGGGCGCCGGGAAACACCATATATTTT
>-|TRBJ2-5|TRBV29-1|-
CSARLVETQYF
TGCAGCGCCCGACTGGTGGAGACCCAGTACTTC
>-|TRBJ1-3|TRBV19|-
CASGTEYGNTIYF
TGTGCCAGCGGGACCGAATATGGAAACACCATATATTTT
>-|TRBJ2-5|TRBV4-3|-
CASSQGTVQETQYF
TGCGCCAGCAGCCAAGGGACAGTCCAAGAGACCCAGTACTTC
>-|TRBJ1-5|TRBV11-2|-
CASSLGVDRNQPQHF
TGTGCCAGCAGCTTAGGAGTGGACAGAAATCAGCCCCAGCATTTT
>-|TRBJ1-1|TRBV15|-
CATSRDRGRINTEAFF
TGTGCCACCAGCAGAGACAGGGGTCGGATCAACACTGAAGCTTTCTTT
>TRBD1|TRBJ1-5|TRBV28|-
CASSILDRVDQPQHF
TGTGCCAGCAGTATACTAGACAGGGTTGATCAGCCCCAGCATTTT
>TRBD2|TRBJ2-1|TRBV5-1|-
CASSRTSLSNNEQFF
TGCGCCAGCAGCCGGACTAGTCTTTCCAACAATGAGCAGTTCTTC
>-|TRBJ2-7|TRBV9|-
CASSAGTTNEQYF
TGTGCCAGCAGCGCAGGGACAACCAACGAGCAGTACTTC
>-|TRBJ1-4|TRBV7-9|-
CASSRPGNEKLFF
TGTGCCAGCAGCCGGCCCGGAAACGAAAAACTGTTTTTT
>TRBD2|TRBJ2-2|TRBV11-2|-
CASRAMGRAGGTGELFF
TGTGCCAGCAGAGCTATGGGAAGAGCGGGAGGGACCGGGGAGCTGTTTTTT
>-|TRBJ2-1|TRBV6-4|-
CASSDPQRGNEQFF
TGTGCCAGCAGTGACCCTCAGAGAGGCAATGAGCAGTTCTTC
>TRBD1|TRBJ2-5|TRBV11-2|-
CASSFQGQGRETQYF
TGTGCCAGCAGCTTCCAGGGACAGGGTAGAGAGACCCAGTACTTC
>-|TRBJ2-2|TRBV15|-
CATSRDSTRGNTGELFF
TGTGCCACCAGCAGAGACTCGACTAGGGGTAACACCGGGGAGCTGTTTTTT
>TRBD2|TRBJ2-7|TRBV19|-
CATSAGGYEQYF
TGTGCCACCTCGGCGGGGGGGTACGAGCAGTACTTC
>TRBD2|TRBJ2-4|TRBV19|-
CASSILLRASGKNIQYF
TGTGCCAGTTCGATCCTGCTCAGGGCTAGCGGAAAAAACATTCAGTACTTC
>TRBD1|TRBJ2-1|TRBV13|-
CASSRDRGTYNEQFF
TGTGCCAGCAGTCGGGACAGGGGGACCTACAATGAGCAGTTCTTC
>-|TRBJ1-5|TRBV27|once
CASSWDRNQPQHF
TGTGCCAGCAGTTGGGACCGGAATCAGCCCCAGCATTTT
>TRBD1|TRBJ1-3|TRBV5-6|-
CASSLRDRGNTIYF
TGTGCCAGCAGCCTACGGGACAGGGGAAACACCATATATTTT